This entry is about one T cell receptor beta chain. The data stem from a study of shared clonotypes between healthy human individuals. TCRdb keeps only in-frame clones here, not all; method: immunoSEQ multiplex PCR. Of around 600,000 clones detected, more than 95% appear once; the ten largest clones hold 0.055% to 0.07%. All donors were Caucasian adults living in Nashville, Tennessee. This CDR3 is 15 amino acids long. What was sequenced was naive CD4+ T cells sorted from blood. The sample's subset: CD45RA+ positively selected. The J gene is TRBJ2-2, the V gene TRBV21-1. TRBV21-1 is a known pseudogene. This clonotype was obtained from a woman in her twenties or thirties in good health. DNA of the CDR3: TGTGCCAGCAGCAAAGGAACCTTTTACACCGGGGAGCTGTTTTTT. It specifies CASSKGTFYTGELFF.